The 24 T cell receptor beta chains below were found in one sample sequenced in a study of cytomegalovirus exposure and HLA in healthy donors. PCR amplification relied on 60 Vbeta primers (plus 13 Jbeta primers). Using immunoSEQ multiplex PCR, the repertoire was profiled, and TCRdb retains in-frame clones only, with some absent. The sample totals 49,000 or so clones. The material sequenced was PBMCs. The receptors come from a man in his forties or fifties in good health and CMV-seropositive.

This sequence joins TRBV5-1 and TRBJ1-1; 10 bases agree with TRBD1. Germline V gene lookup returns CDR1 SGHRS and CDR2 YFSETQ. The CDR3 is 15 amino acids. V shed 4 bases and J 6 bases; nucleotides not matched to a gene: 9. CDR3 DNA: TGCGCCAGCAGCCCTGTGCGGACAGGGGGTGCTGAAGCTTTCTTT. Amino acids: CASSPVRTGGAEAFF.

Judged by frequency, this clone is medium-sized. Other DNA sequences in the sample encode the same CDR3. This chain joins TRBV5-8 and TRBJ1-2; TRBD1 aligns across 8 bases. Germline V gives CDR1 SGHTS, CDR2 YDEGEE. CDR3 length: 15 residues. V was pared by 0 bases and J by 4 bases, with 5 bases of the junction left unmatched. The CDR3 nucleotides read TGTGCCAGCAGCTTGGAGCGACAGGGGATCTATGGCTACACCTTC. This sequence encodes CASSLERQGIYGYTF.

The chain uses TRBV5-1 and TRBJ2-7, with 7 nucleotides matching TRBD2. CDR1 and CDR2 from the germline V gene are SGHRS and YFSETQ. The CDR3 is 19 amino acids. V trimming: 4 bases; J trimming: 3 bases; junction bases outside the gene matches: 22. The CDR3 sequence is CASSPMAGTTYFMVYEQYF. The CDR3 DNA reads as TGCGCCAGCAGCCCGATGGCCGGGACTACCTACTTTATGGTCTACGAGCAGTACTTC.

The V and J genes are TRBV27 and TRBJ1-1; unclear D gene. Germline CDR1 and CDR2: MNHEY and SMNVEV (reference sequence). This CDR3 has 14 amino acids. The ends were cut back, 3 bases at V and 4 bases at J, with 12 bases in the middle. CDR3 bases: TGTGCCAGCAGTTTGAAGGGAGGGAGCACTGAAGCTTTCTTT. It encodes CASSLKGGSTEAFF.

This chain uses TRBV2 with TRBJ2-3, with TRBD2 matching over 8 bases. The CDR3 sequence is 14 residues long. Trimming removed 3 bases from V and 5 bases from J; junction bases left unmatched: 4. Germline lookup yields CDR1 SNHLY and CDR2 FYNNEI. The DNA of the CDR3 is TGTGCCAGCAGTGACGGGAGGGCCGGAGATACGCAGTATTTT. The encoded protein is CASSDGRAGDTQYF.

The rearrangement joins TRBV5-1 to TRBJ1-1, with D uncertain. Trimming removed 7 bases at V and 3 bases at J, with 16 bases between. The CDR3 runs 14 residues. CDR1 and CDR2 (germline): SGHRS, YFSETQ. The DNA for the CDR3 is TGCGCCAGCCTGCGAGATGACATGGACACTGAAGCTTTCTTT. Its translation is CASLRDDMDTEAFF.

The CDR3 loop reads CASRDIFQETQYF. As DNA, the CDR3 is TGTGCCAGTAGAGACATCTTCCAAGAGACCCAGTACTTC. The chain carries TRBV19 and TRBJ2-5; D call uncertain. Trimming pared 6 bases from V and 1 base from J, leaving 9 bases between. This CDR3 has 13 residues. Germline V gene data show CDR1 as LNHDA and CDR2 as SQIVND (reference sequence).

The rearrangement uses TRBV7-2 and TRBJ2-3; 7 bases agree with TRBD1. After removal of 1 base from V and 2 bases from J, the junction contained 6 bases not matched to a gene. Germline CDR1 SGHTA, CDR2 FQGNSA. The CDR3 spans 16 residues. CDR3 nucleotides: TGTGCCAGCAGCTTAGGGACAGGTTACCCCACAGATACGCAGTATTTT. Protein sequence: CASSLGTGYPTDTQYF.

The rearrangement links TRBV6-4 to TRBJ2-1; 7 bases map to TRBD1. The V gene end was trimmed by 2 bases and the J gene end by 10 bases; junction bases not matched to a gene: 11. This CDR3 is built from 15 residues. Per the germline V gene, CDR1 is MRHNA and CDR2 is SNTAGT. CDR3 amino acids: CASSDGDTEQGEQFF. CDR3 sequence (DNA): TGTGCCAGCAGTGACGGGGACACCGAACAGGGGGAGCAGTTCTTC.

V and J are TRBV7-6 and TRBJ2-7; D is uncertain. The V end was cut by 1 base, the J end by 0 bases, with 7 bases between. Germline CDR1 reads SGHVS; CDR2 reads FNYEAQ. The CDR3 is 14 amino acids. CDR3 DNA sequence: TGTGCCAGCAGCTTAGAGATACTCTCCTACGAGCAGTACTTC. Protein: CASSLEILSYEQYF. The full variable domain, completed using reference TRBV7-6 and TRBJ2-7, is GAGVSQSPRYKVTKRGQDVALRCDPISGHVSLYWYRQALGQGPEFLTYFNYEAQQDKSGLPNDRFSAERPEGSISTLTIQRTEQRDSAMYRCASSLEILSYEQYFGPGTRLTVT.

The rearrangement links TRBV30 to TRBJ2-7; D is unclear. CDR3 length equals 13 residues. The V gene lost 0 bases and the J gene lost 3 bases, with 9 bases spanning the gap. The germline CDR1 and CDR2 sequences are GTSNPN and SVGIG (reference sequence). The CDR3 nucleotides are TGTGCCTGGAGTGTAACCAGTCACTACGAGCAGTACTTC. Amino acid sequence: CAWSVTSHYEQYF.

The chain has TRBV7-3 and TRBJ2-1, with a tentative D call TRBD2 (6 bases). In germline, CDR1 is SGHTA, CDR2 FQGTGA. The V end was cut by 1 base, the J end by 3 bases, with 10 bases between. CDR3 length: 15 amino acids. CDR3 nucleotide sequence: TGTGCCAGCAGCTTAAGTAGCGGTTACTACAATGAGCAGTTCTTC. It encodes CASSLSSGYYNEQFF.

This chain uses TRBV6-1 with TRBJ1-2; D ambiguous. Germline V gene lookup returns CDR1 MNHNS and CDR2 SASEGT. The CDR3 length is 14 residues. Trimming left V 4 bases short and J 0 bases short, with 9 bases between. This CDR3 reads CASSGNRANYGYTF. The CDR3 DNA reads as TGTGCCAGCAGTGGTAACAGAGCTAACTATGGCTACACCTTC.

The chain combines TRBV4-2 with TRBJ2-1; D is uncertain. Trimming cost V 0 bases and J 3 bases, with 12 bases left between them. In germline, CDR1 is LGHNA, CDR2 YNFKEQ. The CDR3 consists of 16 residues. The CDR3 region is CASSQELQNYYNEQFF. The CDR3 DNA reads as TGTGCCAGCAGCCAAGAATTACAAAATTACTACAATGAGCAGTTCTTC.

The V gene is TRBV7-9, the J gene TRBJ2-1; perhaps TRBD1 as D (7 bases). The CDR3 runs 15 residues. Trimming stripped 8 bases from V and 6 bases from J, with 20 bases between. Germline assignment: CDR1 SEHNR and CDR2 FQNEAQ (reference sequence). The CDR3 sequence is CASQGGTAKGNEQFF. The CDR3 nucleotides are TGTGCCAGCCAGGGGGGCACCGCGAAGGGCAATGAGCAGTTCTTC.

The chain couples TRBV7-9 to TRBJ2-7; 12 positions agree with TRBD1. V lost 5 bases and J lost 3; bases outside the gene matches: 14. The CDR3 loop spans 18 amino acids. Germline V gene sequence: CDR1 SEHNR, CDR2 FQNEAQ (reference sequence). The CDR3 here is CASSGTGGDGGRLYEQYF. DNA of the CDR3: TGTGCCAGCAGCGGGACAGGGGGCGACGGCGGGAGACTCTACGAGCAGTACTTC.

The rearrangement links TRBV5-6 to TRBJ2-4; D possibly corresponds to TRBD2 (6 bases). Looked up from germline, CDR1 is SGHDT and CDR2 is YYEEEE. Deletions cut 0 bases from V and 3 bases from J, with 13 bases between. CDR3 length: 16 amino acids. The CDR3 loop is CASSLGGGAVKNIQYF. As DNA, the CDR3 is TGTGCCAGCAGCTTGGGTGGAGGGGCGGTCAAAAACATTCAGTACTTC.

CDR3 sequence: CASSSLSGRDEQFF. Here the CDR3 DNA reads TGTGCCAGCAGCTCGCTTAGCGGGAGGGATGAGCAGTTCTTC. This rearrangement joins TRBV7-2 to TRBJ2-1, with 11 bases aligning to TRBD2. The trim removed 4 bases at V and 8 bases at J, leaving 4 bases unmatched. This CDR3 comprises 14 residues. The germline V gene encodes CDR1 SGHTA and CDR2 FQGNSA.

This chain uses TRBV18 with TRBJ2-7, with D perhaps TRBD1 (5 bases). V was pared by 3 bases and J by 4 bases, with 16 bases between. Germline CDR1 is KGHSH and CDR2 is LQKENI. The CDR3 loop spans 15 amino acids. In DNA, the CDR3 is TGTGCCAGCTCACCGGTGAGTGACAGAGGATACGAGCAGTACTTC. Translation gives CASSPVSDRGYEQYF.

V usage is TRBV7-9 and J usage is TRBJ1-2; D gene unclear. The CDR3 length is 11 residues. Germline CDR1 and CDR2: SEHNR and FQNEAQ (reference sequence). Trimming removed 10 bases at V and 6 bases at J, with 12 bases between. This chain's CDR3 is CAIYKENGYTF. The DNA for the CDR3 is TGTGCCATTTATAAGGAGAATGGCTACACCTTC.

The V gene is TRBV9, the J gene TRBJ2-3; TRBD1 might be the D (7 bases). The V end lost 3 bases, the J end lost 5 bases, and 19 bases lay between the germline ends. The CDR3 sequence is 16 residues long. CDR1 is SGDLS, CDR2 YYNGEE, per germline. The DNA of the CDR3 is TGTGCCAGCAGCGCCCCACGGCAGGGGGGTGGAGATACGCAGTATTTT. It yields the protein CASSAPRQGGGDTQYF.

This chain links TRBV29-1 with TRBJ2-7, with D maybe TRBD2 (5 bases). Germline loops: CDR1 SQVTM, CDR2 ANQGSEA. The V end lost 0 bases, the J end lost 6 bases, and 15 bases lay between the germline ends. The CDR3 extends over 14 amino acids. The CDR3 DNA is TGCAGCGTTGAAGATCCCTTACTAGATCTCGAGCAGTACTTC. This encodes CSVEDPLLDLEQYF.

V is TRBV5-1 and J is TRBJ2-3; D might be TRBD1 (5 bases). CDR3 length: 13 amino acids. The V and J ends lost 0 bases and 6 bases respectively, with 8 bases between them. Germline lookup yields CDR1 SGHRS and CDR2 YFSETQ. The CDR3 region is CASSLDQGDTQYF. CDR3 sequence (DNA): TGCGCCAGCAGCTTGGACCAGGGCGATACGCAGTATTTT.

The chain couples TRBV12-5 to TRBJ2-7, with D possibly TRBD1 on 5 matching bases. The V gene's germline CDR1 is LGHNT and CDR2 FRNRAP. Deletions cut 2 bases from V and 2 bases from J, with 22 bases between. This CDR3 is 18 amino acids long. The CDR3 DNA reads TGTGCTAGTGGTTTGCCTCCCATCCCTCAGGGTACCACCTACGAGCAGTACTTC. Amino acid sequence: CASGLPPIPQGTTYEQYF.